This is a list of T cell receptor beta chains from one sample in a study of graft-versus-host responses after intestinal transplantation. Antigens of these TCRs are unknown. TCRdb's copy holds only in-frame clones and misses some; the assay was immunoSEQ multiplex PCR. Of roughly 120,000 clones listed, 80% to 95% are singletons. The specimen was unstimulated CD8+ T cells sorted from spleen or lymph node cells, collected before intestinal transplant. The origin of the receptors is a human donor who received an intestinal transplant. Each CDR3 is given with its conserved first and last residue. The D gene is left open where the match is weak. Clone size, where shown, is once, few, many, or a class for clones that have expanded.

NA,NA,TRBV2,TRBJ2-7,CASKEDYEQYF,TGTGCCAGCAAGGAGGATTACGAGCAGTACTTC
NA,TRBD1,TRBV18,TRBJ1-2,CASSPEVWDRVNYGYTF,TGTGCCAGCTCACCGGAGGTATGGGACAGGGTTAACTATGGCTACACCTTC
NA,TRBD2,TRBV19,TRBJ2-3,CASAGLAGKGTQYF,TGTGCCAGTGCCGGGCTAGCGGGAAAGGGTACGCAGTATTTT
NA,NA,TRBV7-6,TRBJ2-7,CASSFRAERGEQYF,TGTGCCAGCAGCTTTAGGGCCGAGCGTGGCGAGCAGTACTTC
NA,NA,TRBV27,TRBJ2-7,CASGSGSTYEQYF,TGTGCCAGCGGTTCCGGGTCGACCTACGAGCAGTACTTC
few,NA,TRBV10-1,TRBJ1-3,CASSPGRSSGNTIYF,TGCGCCAGCAGTCCTGGACGGAGCTCTGGAAACACCATATATTTT
NA,NA,TRBV29-1,TRBJ2-1,CSDLDDGDEQFF,TGCAGCGACCTAGACGACGGCGATGAGCAGTTCTTC
NA,NA,TRBV27,TRBJ2-3,CASSLNGLFTDTQYF,TGTGCCAGCAGTTTGAACGGACTCTTCACAGATACGCAGTATTTT
NA,NA,TRBV5-1,TRBJ1-2,CATNSNYGYTF,TGCGCCACCAACAGCAACTATGGCTACACCTTC
NA,NA,TRBV2,TRBJ1-4,CASSDSDRLTNEKLFF,TGTGCCAGCAGTGACTCCGACCGTCTAACTAATGAAAAACTGTTTTTT
NA,NA,TRBV6-5,TRBJ2-1,CASSYPEREQFF,TGTGCCAGCAGTTACCCTGAGCGGGAGCAGTTCTTC
NA,NA,TRBV7-6,TRBJ2-3,CASSFETDTQYF,TGTGCCAGCAGCTTCGAAACAGATACGCAGTATTTT
NA,NA,TRBV5-6,TRBJ1-1,CASSALTGTEAFF,TGTGCCAGCAGCGCCCTCACAGGGACCGAAGCTTTCTTT
NA,NA,TRBV2,TRBJ1-5,CASWGEINQPQHF,TGTGCCAGCTGGGGTGAAATCAATCAGCCCCAGCATTTT
NA,TRBD2,TRBV6-1,TRBJ2-5,CASSENRLAEETQYF,TGTGCCAGCAGTGAAAACCGACTAGCAGAAGAGACCCAGTACTTC
NA,NA,TRBV11-2,TRBJ2-7,CASSLDGGEQYF,TGTGCCAGCAGCTTAGATGGGGGAGAGCAGTACTTC
NA,NA,TRBV13,TRBJ1-1,CASQSMNTEAFF,TGTGCCAGTCAATCTATGAACACTGAAGCTTTCTTT
NA,NA,TRBV6-5,TRBJ2-5,CASSFRIGETQYF,TGTGCCAGCAGTTTTAGGATAGGGGAAACCCAGTACTTC
once,NA,TRBV6-5,TRBJ2-3,CASSYSRGADTQYF,TGTGCCAGCAGTTACAGCAGGGGAGCAGATACGCAGTATTTT
NA,TRBD2,TRBV5-1,TRBJ2-7,CASSSSSRLAGTTYEQYF,TGCGCCAGCAGCTCCTCTTCTCGACTAGCGGGTACTACCTACGAGCAGTACTTC
NA,TRBD1,TRBV27,TRBJ1-5,CASSPHGQGVFQPQHF,TGTGCCAGCAGTCCCCACGGACAGGGGGTTTTTCAGCCCCAGCATTTT
NA,TRBD2,TRBV27,TRBJ2-1,CASSFSGGPYNEQFF,TGTGCCAGCAGTTTCTCGGGAGGGCCCTACAATGAGCAGTTCTTC
NA,NA,TRBV6-4,TRBJ1-2,CASSERERITPNYGYTF,TGTGCCAGCAGTGAAAGGGAAAGGATAACTCCCAACTATGGCTACACCTTC
NA,NA,TRBV5-4,TRBJ2-1,CASRPSSYNEQFF,TGTGCCAGCAGACCCAGTTCTTACAATGAGCAGTTCTTC
NA,NA,TRBV9,TRBJ2-1,CASSDPLDGPSYNEQFF,TGTGCCAGCAGCGACCCGCTAGACGGGCCCTCCTACAATGAGCAGTTCTTC
NA,NA,TRBV7-6,TRBJ1-2,CASSPIGQDLNYGYTF,TGTGCCAGCAGCCCTATAGGTCAGGATCTTAACTATGGCTACACCTTC
NA,NA,TRBV13,TRBJ2-1,CASSYGSSYNEQFF,TGTGCCAGCAGCTACGGGTCATCCTACAATGAGCAGTTCTTC
NA,NA,TRBV5-4,TRBJ1-2,CASSLALGLPLINYGYTF,TGTGCCAGCAGCTTGGCGTTAGGCTTACCCCTAATTAACTATGGCTACACCTTC
NA,NA,TRBV27,TRBJ2-7,CASSTTGHYEQYF,TGTGCCAGCAGTACCACAGGACACTACGAGCAGTACTTC
NA,TRBD2,TRBV28,TRBJ2-1,CASSAGTSDYNEQFF,TGTGCCAGCAGTGCAGGGACTAGCGACTACAATGAGCAGTTCTTC
NA,TRBD2,TRBV7-9,TRBJ2-1,CASSYREGGYNEQFF,TGTGCCAGCAGCTACCGGGAGGGGGGCTACAATGAGCAGTTCTTC
NA,TRBD1,TRBV9,TRBJ1-1,CASGQVTEAFF,TGTGCCAGCGGACAGGTCACTGAAGCTTTCTTT
NA,TRBD2,TRBV2,TRBJ2-1,CASTGLAVTYNEQFF,TGTGCCAGCACAGGACTAGCGGTGACCTACAATGAGCAGTTCTTC
NA,NA,TRBV27,TRBJ1-5,CASSWGGPDQPQHF,TGTGCCAGCAGTTGGGGGGGGCCGGATCAGCCCCAGCATTTT
NA,TRBD1,TRBV19,TRBJ2-7,CASSFAGTGNYEQYF,TGTGCCAGTAGTTTCGCCGGGACAGGTAACTACGAGCAGTACTTC
NA,NA,TRBV7-9,TRBJ1-4,CASSLGVVEKLFF,TGTGCCAGCAGCTTAGGTGTGGTTGAAAAACTGTTTTTT
NA,NA,TRBV9,TRBJ1-1,CASSVDVNTEAFF,TGTGCCAGCAGCGTAGACGTTAACACTGAAGCTTTCTTT
NA,TRBD2,TRBV7-9,TRBJ2-1,CASSSGPVSSGTFVFF,TGTGCCAGCAGCTCAGGCCCCGTTTCTAGCGGGACGTTCGTGTTCTTC
NA,NA,TRBV28,TRBJ2-7,CASRAHTDLYEQYF,TGTGCCAGCAGAGCTCACACAGACCTCTACGAGCAGTACTTC
NA,TRBD1,TRBV10-3,TRBJ1-1,CAISDSFTGTGPQMNTEAFF,TGTGCCATCAGTGACTCGTTTACCGGGACAGGGCCTCAAATGAACACTGAAGCTTTCTTT
NA,NA,TRBV19,TRBJ1-1,CASSIQVAEAFF,TGTGCCAGTAGTATACAGGTCGCTGAAGCTTTCTTT
NA,TRBD1,TRBV27,TRBJ2-5,CASSSGQGLQETQYF,TGTGCCAGCAGTTCGGGACAGGGGCTCCAAGAGACCCAGTACTTC
NA,NA,TRBV30,TRBJ1-2,CAWRQGLYGYTF,TGTGCCTGGAGGCAGGGCCTCTATGGCTACACCTTC
NA,TRBD1,TRBV5-1,TRBJ2-1,CASSFPSHRGWGYNEQFF,TGCGCCAGCAGCTTCCCAAGTCACAGGGGTTGGGGTTACAATGAGCAGTTCTTC
NA,TRBD2,TRBV6-5,TRBJ2-1,CASRAGGYNEQFF,TGTGCCAGCAGAGCGGGAGGATACAATGAGCAGTTCTTC
once,NA,TRBV27,TRBJ2-6,CASSLSLGSSGANVLTF,TGTGCCAGCAGTTTATCGTTAGGGTCCTCTGGGGCCAACGTCCTGACTTTC